The T cell receptor beta chain described here comes from a study of blood T cell repertoires in COVID-19 (TCRdb year 2020). Regarding the study in general: Samples from collaborators originated in the United States, Italy and Spain and spanned both the acute and convalescent phases of COVID-19. The prospective study material was composed of cDNA or gDNA derived from T cells, B-cell-depleted T cells, or PBMCs. Deeply sampled blood TCRbeta repertoires from subjects exposed to, actively infected with, or recovered from COVID-19 were included in the dataset. A freely available public database, intended as a resource for researchers studying the immune response to SARS-CoV-2, is where the repertoires were released. Samples came from the ongoing ImmuneRACE study (first 160 participants) plus 1,254 subjects from 6 global collaborators. Sample metadata almost always included a de-identified subject ID, COVID-19 status, age in years and sex. HLA class I and class II types, where available, came from metadata supplied by the sample provider rather than from assay-based typing.

The CDR3 runs 13 residues from the cysteine to the phenylalanine. The entry retains the CDR3 DNA only, 39 bases that are in frame from base 1. At the junction V is shortened by 10 bases and J by 9 bases, with 19 bases in between. CDR1 MDHEN and CDR2 SYDVKM are derived from the germline V gene. Findings and caveats that apply to the study as a whole: Clinical and demographic metadata were provided uncurated, with the amount varying by source and participant.

The immunoSEQ Assay, a bias-controlled multiplex PCR, was used to amplify TCRbeta CDR3 regions from genomic DNA. Per the original workflow: The number of nucleated cells in each sample was estimated by amplification of reference gene primers within the assay. To quantify the absolute abundance of each unique TCRbeta CDR3 rearrangement, sequence reads were collapsed and filtered. For each sample, productive Simpson clonality was calculated as the square root of Simpson's diversity index across productive rearrangements. The table comes from immuneACCESS by way of TCRdb, which keeps in-frame sequences with V and J called. Part of the clones is missing from these tables; in studies checked, under half for an unresolved V gene and the rest for unknown reasons. V, J and clone size are taken as reported in that table, and D and trimming were inferred from the DNA itself. The sample profile shows 70,000 to 90,000 clones; 70% to 90% of them were found once. About an eighth of the sample belongs to the ten largest clones.

Collaborating institutions collected whole blood in K2EDTA tubes following their own protocols. Collaborator samples were shipped for TCRbeta analysis as frozen whole blood, isolated PBMCs, or DNA extracted from either sample type. This clone was detected a few times. The antigen it recognizes is unknown. The input lacks base qualities; no much larger clone sits a single base away. This chain joins TRBV28 to TRBJ1-5; the D region possibly corresponds to TRBD1 (5 bases align). This sequence originates from a human donor in a cohort sampled during active COVID-19. The sample was peripheral blood. Here is the DNA: TGTGCCACATTTCCCGGGCAGGGAAGGCCCCAGCATTTT. It is translated as CATFPGQGRPQHF.